What follows describes a single TCR beta chain. This clonotype has a count of ten or more. Its antigen remains undetermined. No base qualities exist here, and no much larger clone lies one base off it. This entry is derived from a study of Graves' ophthalmopathy and Graves' hyperthyroidism (dated by TCRdb to 2016 to 2018). Context from the whole study: Peripheral blood was collected at initial diagnosis, prior to any treatment. The roughly 100 discovery patients were randomly divided into training and test sets at a 7:3 ratio. To explore V-J signatures distinguishing ophthalmopathy from hyperthyroidism, a discovery set of some 100 patients (fewer than 45 ophthalmopathy, 57 stable hyperthyroidism) was enrolled. Following sample collection, hyperthyroidism patients were given methimazole at a starting dose of 30 mg daily, and ophthalmopathy patients were given high-dose intravenous methylprednisolone. In total, some 140 blood samples were TCR-sequenced: 43 ophthalmopathy, over 70 hyperthyroidism and some 17 hyperthyroidism-to-ophthalmopathy patients. TCR beta repertoire signatures were used to distinguish Graves' ophthalmopathy from Graves' hyperthyroidism and to predict progression to ophthalmopathy. An independent validation cohort was composed of fewer than 20 hyperthyroidism patients and over 15 patients who later progressed from hyperthyroidism to ophthalmopathy. In 6 or 7 hyperthyroidism patients, T-cell repertoires of thyroid tissue and blood were compared. Summary of the overall study and its limitations: In validation, the model predicted ophthalmopathy progression with about 71% sensitivity and roughly 72% specificity; some 13 predicted patients were CT-confirmed with GO in a median of roughly 6.8 months. Among expanded thyroid clonotypes with frequency above 0.001, most also showed up in blood, which suggests that blood repertoires may reflect the thyroid immune response. Sample size was not statistically predetermined, and group allocation was not concealed from the investigators. In cross-validation, the 13-signature model distinguished ophthalmopathy from stable hyperthyroidism with around 90% sensitivity and around 81% specificity, while in the test set the corresponding values were 80% and 75%.

Germline trimming: 4 bases from V, 3 bases from J; junction bases outside gene matches: 7. Reading the germline V gene gives CDR1 SNHLY and CDR2 FYNNEI. From the cysteine through the phenylalanine, the CDR3 covers 16 amino acids. The DNA shown is the 48-base CDR3, in frame from base 1. TCR beta CDR3 regions were amplified from RNA transcripts for repertoire sequencing. A first-round RT-PCR used HTBI primers with the Qiagen OneStep RT-PCR kit, followed by a second-round multiplex PCR, size selection and purification. Sequencing of the libraries was carried out on an Illumina HiSeq2000 in paired-end mode with 100 bp reads. In the paper's pipeline: SOAPnuke was used to process the reads, throwing out any read that had adapters, had uncalled bases, had a mean Phred below 15, or lacked an exact constant-primer or identifier match. High-quality paired reads were merged with COPE v1.2.5. Each unique nucleotide sequence was defined as a clonotype, and clonotypes were aligned to IMGT TRB V, D and J references with MiTCR v1.1. Analysis was restricted to V-J combinations with a frequency above 0.0001, which covered 99.2% of repertoires. A TCR clonal expansion and chaos score per V-J combination was defined as the ratio of F50 clonal expansion to chaos observed in the TCRdist matrix. Welch's t-statistics and random forest were used to reduce the features to roughly 14 V-J combinations, which were then used as input to a naive Bayes classifier. The Morisita-Horn index was used to measure how similar the thyroid and blood repertoires were. The public reads were quality trimmed at Q25 with fastp and then assembled into clones with MiXCR by TCRdb, keeping productive beta chains. Every distinct CDR3 protein forms one entry, paired with its most common genes and DNA. What appears here as the V and J calls and clone size reflects TCRdb's work, not the paper's. This sample has roughly 480,000 distinct CDR3 sequences in its table, and around 15% of those were observed once. The top ten hold over 8% of the sample.

The ophthalmopathy patients had moderately to severely active disease, with a Clinical Activity Score of 3 or higher, a NOSPECS grade of 4 or higher, and a disease duration of less than 3 months. Patients were excluded if they had other autoimmune diseases, uncontrolled infections, pregnancy or lactation. Diagnosis was based on clinical symptoms, serum thyroxine, TRAb, thyroid ultrasound and orbital computed tomography. Using Ficoll-Paque density gradient centrifugation, PBMCs were isolated from roughly 9.2 ml of fresh peripheral blood. Total RNA was extracted with Trizol reagent and quality-checked on an Agilent 2100 Bioanalyzer.

Here the chain combines TRBV2 and TRBJ1-5; TRBD1 matches 9 bases in the middle. The receptor was isolated from a woman in her twenties or thirties with Graves' ophthalmopathy. Donor details come from another sample of the same person, matched by shared clones. The sample was blood. The base sequence is TGTGCCAGCAGTGGTCCCGGGACAGGGATCAATCAGCCCCAGCATTTT. Translation gives CASSGPGTGINQPQHF. When the CDR3 is completed using the reference TRBV2 and TRBJ1-5 genes on either side, the full variable domain is EPEVTQTPSHQVTQMGQEVILRCVPISNHLYFYWYRQILGQKVEFLVSFYNNEISEKSEIFDDQFSVERPDGSNFTLKIRSTKLEDSAMYFCASSGPGTGINQPQHFGDGTRLSIL.